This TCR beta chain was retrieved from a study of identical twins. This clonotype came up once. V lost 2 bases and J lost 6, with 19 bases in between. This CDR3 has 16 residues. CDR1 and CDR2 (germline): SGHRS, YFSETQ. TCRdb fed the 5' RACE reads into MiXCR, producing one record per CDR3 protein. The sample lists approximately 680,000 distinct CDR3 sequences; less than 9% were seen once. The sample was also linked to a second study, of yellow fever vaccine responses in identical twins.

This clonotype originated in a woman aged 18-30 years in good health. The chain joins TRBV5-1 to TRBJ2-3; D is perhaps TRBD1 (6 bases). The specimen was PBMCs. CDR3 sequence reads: CASSFSPAGVYDTQYF. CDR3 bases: TGCGCCAGCAGCTTTTCCCCGGCAGGGGTATACGATACGCAGTATTTT.